The 32 T cell receptor beta chains below all came from one sample that was sequenced in a study of cytomegalovirus exposure and HLA in healthy donors. 13 Jbeta primers and 60 Vbeta primers were used for the PCR. Sequencing was performed with immunoSEQ multiplex PCR; in TCRdb, only in-frame clones are kept and a portion is missing. The top ten clones hold under 2% of a sample with around 160,000 clones, roughly 73% of them seen once. The sample was PBMCs. Receptor source: a woman between 18 and 29 years old in good health and CMV-seronegative.

The chain recombines TRBV5-1 with TRBJ2-7; TRBD1 aligns across 10 bases. Germline V gene sequence: CDR1 SGHRS, CDR2 YFSETQ. The trim removed 4 bases at V and 2 bases at J, leaving 3 bases unmatched. The CDR3 contains 14 residues. The CDR3 DNA sequence: TGCGCCAGCAGCGGAGGACAGGGGGCCTACGAGCAGTACTTC. It translates to CASSGGQGAYEQYF.

This clone was seen a handful of times. V usage is TRBV5-1 and J usage is TRBJ1-4; TRBD1 matches at 9 bases. J lost 7 bases, V lost 0 bases, and 4 bases had no gene match. The germline gives CDR1 SGHRS, CDR2 YFSETQ. This CDR3 contains 15 residues. CDR3: CASSLDGQGTEKLFF. CDR3 nucleotides: TGCGCCAGCAGCTTGGATGGACAGGGGACTGAAAAACTGTTTTTT.

This clone was counted once. V and J are TRBV4-1 and TRBJ2-5; the D gene is possibly TRBD1 (6 bases). V shed 0 bases and J shed 5 bases, with 16 bases lying between them. In germline, CDR1 is MGHRA, CDR2 YSYEKL. The CDR3 extends over 16 amino acids. Here the CDR3 reads CASSQDPGQFRETQYF. CDR3 bases: TGCGCCAGCAGCCAAGATCCCGGACAGTTTCGCGAGACCCAGTACTTC.

The V call is TRBV6-1, the J call TRBJ1-3; D perhaps matches TRBD1 (6 bases). In germline, CDR1 is MNHNS, CDR2 SASEGT. The CDR3 extends over 14 amino acids. The V gene lost 5 bases and the J gene lost 4 bases, with 12 bases spanning the gap. The CDR3 DNA is TGTGCCAGCAGTTCACAGGGACGCGGAAACACCATATATTTT. This codes for CASSSQGRGNTIYF.

The chain has TRBV28 and TRBJ1-1, with 10 bases that match TRBD1. V was pared by 5 bases and J by 4 bases, with 13 bases of the junction left unmatched. CDR3 size: 17 residues. The V gene's germline CDR1 is MDHEN and CDR2 SYDVKM. CDR3 sequence: CASSPSPTTGGFTEAFF. The CDR3 DNA is TGTGCCAGCAGTCCTAGCCCCACGACAGGGGGCTTCACTGAAGCTTTCTTT.

V usage is TRBV5-1 and J usage is TRBJ2-6; D remains unclear. V dropped 5 bases and J dropped 4 bases, with 7 bases sitting between them. Germline CDR1 is SGHRS and CDR2 is YFSETQ. This CDR3 has 13 residues. CDR3 loop: CASSLTGANVLTF. The CDR3, as DNA: TGCGCCAGCAGTCTAACCGGGGCCAACGTCCTGACTTTC.

This rearrangement joins TRBV10-3 to TRBJ1-3; D is unclear. V was trimmed by 0 bases and J by 4 bases, leaving 10 bases between them. Germline CDR1 reads ENHRY; CDR2 reads SYGVKD. This CDR3 contains 15 residues. CDR3 coding DNA: TGTGCCATCAGTGAGTCGACGGGGATCGGAAACACCATATATTTT. Protein sequence: CAISESTGIGNTIYF.

A remark on this clone: A read error may produce the germline difference seen at one junction end. J is TRBJ2-2 and V is TRBV7-9, with 11 nucleotides matching TRBD2. Germline CDR1 and CDR2: SEHNR and FQNEAQ (reference sequence). This CDR3 contains 16 residues. The CDR3 bases are TGTGCCAGCATCTTAGGGACTAGCGGAAACACCGGGGAGCTGTTTTTT. As protein: CASILGTSGNTGELFF.

The chain combines TRBV6-5 with TRBJ1-2, with D unresolved. V shed 6 bases and J shed 2 bases, with 10 bases lying between them. The CDR3 totals 13 residues. CDR1 and CDR2 from the germline V gene are MNHEY and SVGAGI. The DNA for the CDR3 is TGTGCCAGCAGCCTATATAAAAACTATGGCTACACCTTC. Protein: CASSLYKNYGYTF.

V and J are TRBV4-3 and TRBJ1-5, with D tentatively TRBD1 (6 bases). V lost 1 base to trimming and J lost 4 bases, with 8 bases between them. The CDR3 is made up of 14 amino acids. Germline V lookup: CDR1 LGHNA, CDR2 YSLEER. This CDR3 is CASSQGTENQPQHF. DNA for the CDR3: TGCGCCAGCAGCCAAGGGACAGAGAATCAGCCCCAGCATTTT.

This rearrangement joins TRBV19 to TRBJ1-4; 10 positions match TRBD1. V shed 3 bases and J 7 bases; nucleotides not matched to a gene: 14. This CDR3 is built from 18 residues. CDR1 is LNHDA and CDR2 is SQIVND in the germline V gene (reference sequence). In DNA form, the CDR3 reads TGTGCCAGTAGTATGGGACAGGGGTACGGGAGGGGGAGTGAAAAACTGTTTTTT. This encodes CASSMGQGYGRGSEKLFF.

This chain uses TRBV13 with TRBJ2-2; the match to TRBD2 covers 8 bases. Germline-derived CDR1 and CDR2 are PRHDT and FYEKMQ (reference sequence). This CDR3 is 14 amino acids long. Germline trimming cut 8 bases from V and 4 bases from J; bases unmatched to any gene: 6. CDR3 DNA sequence: TGTGCCAGCCGCGTCGCGGGGGGCACCGGGGAGCTGTTTTTT. Protein: CASRVAGGTGELFF.

The CDR3 protein is CAISEQGAYEQYV. The CDR3, as DNA: TGTGCCATCAGTGAACAGGGGGCCTACGAGCAGTACGTC. V is TRBV10-3 and J is TRBJ2-7, with 8 nucleotides matching TRBD1. The junction had 0 bases not matched to a gene; V was cut back by 3 bases and J by 2 bases. From germline, CDR1 is ENHRY and CDR2 SYGVKD. CDR3 length equals 13 residues.

The chain links TRBV19 to TRBJ1-6; TRBD1 is a possible D gene (5 bases). The CDR3 totals 14 residues. The germline CDR1 and CDR2 sequences are LNHDA and SQIVND (reference sequence). Between the trimmed V and J ends, which lost 7 bases and 7 bases, there was a span of 14 bases. CDR3 amino acids: CASTGRAYNSPLHF. DNA for the CDR3: TGTGCCAGTACCGGCAGGGCGTACAATTCACCCCTCCACTTT.

The rearrangement links TRBV15 to TRBJ2-1; 8 bases agree with TRBD1. Germline trimming cut 5 bases from V and 6 bases from J; bases unmatched to any gene: 9. Germline loops: CDR1 LNHNV, CDR2 YYDKDF (reference sequence). The CDR3 runs 15 residues. The CDR3 loop is CATSGLGQGFNEQFF. The CDR3 nucleotides are TGTGCCACCAGCGGTCTAGGACAGGGTTTCAATGAGCAGTTCTTC.

V gene TRBV4-3 combines with J gene TRBJ1-4; possibly TRBD1 for D (5 bases). V gave up 0 bases and J gave up 2 bases, with 22 bases separating them. CDR1 is LGHNA and CDR2 is YSLEER in the germline V gene. CDR3 length equals 20 residues. The CDR3 is CASSQELKTASMWTNEKLFF. DNA of the CDR3: TGCGCCAGCAGCCAAGAATTAAAGACAGCCTCTATGTGGACTAATGAAAAACTGTTTTTT.

This clone showed up just once. V and J are TRBV15 and TRBJ1-6; the D is unclear. The V end lost 0 bases, the J end lost 6 bases, and 12 bases lay between the germline ends. CDR1 is LNHNV and CDR2 is YYDKDF in the germline V gene (reference sequence). This CDR3 is 16 amino acids long. CDR3 DNA sequence: TGTGCCACCAGCAGAGAAAAGCTCCATCCTAATTCACCCCTCCACTTT. Translation: CATSREKLHPNSPLHF.

The chain carries TRBV27 and TRBJ2-3; D may be TRBD1 (5 bases). The CDR3 covers 17 residues. Germline CDR1 and CDR2: MNHEY and SMNVEV (reference sequence). The V gene lost 0 bases and the J gene lost 3 bases, with 16 bases spanning the gap. The CDR3 nucleotides are TGTGCCAGCAGTTTATCGGGGCTCAGTTGGGAAACAGATACGCAGTATTTT. Translating gives CASSLSGLSWETDTQYF.

The genes are TRBV18 and TRBJ1-6; maybe TRBD1 (5 bases). V was cut by 3 bases and J by 6 bases, with 9 bases left in between. Germline loops: CDR1 KGHSH, CDR2 LQKENI. This CDR3 has 14 amino acids. DNA of the CDR3: TGTGCCAGCTCACCGCGGGGGACTAATTCACCCCTCCACTTT. This gives the protein CASSPRGTNSPLHF.

This rearrangement joins TRBV10-3 to TRBJ2-1; tentative D call: TRBD2 (6 bases). CDR1 is ENHRY, CDR2 SYGVKD, per germline. V was trimmed by 2 bases and J by 7 bases, leaving 6 bases between them. CDR3 length equals 12 residues. The CDR3 DNA follows: TGTGCCATCAGTGAGGGGGGGAATGAGCAGTTCTTC. It codes for CAISEGGNEQFF.

A remark on this clone: This specimen includes other DNA sequences encoding the same CDR3. V usage is TRBV28 and J usage is TRBJ2-7, with 8 positions matching TRBD1. This CDR3 is 15 amino acids long. Germline CDR1 MDHEN, CDR2 SYDVKM. After removal of 2 bases from V and 0 bases from J, the junction contained 3 bases not matched to a gene. Here the CDR3 reads CASSLPGTGSYEQYF. CDR3 DNA: TGTGCCAGCAGTTTACCCGGGACAGGCTCCTACGAGCAGTACTTC.

V is TRBV2 and J is TRBJ2-1; D unclear. The CDR3 covers 11 residues. The V gene's germline CDR1 is SNHLY and CDR2 FYNNEI. Trimming pared 7 bases from V and 9 bases from J, leaving 10 bases between. Here the CDR3 reads CASNRGSEQFF. The DNA for the CDR3 is TGTGCCAGCAACCGAGGATCTGAGCAGTTCTTC.

The gene calls are TRBV7-2 and TRBJ1-1; 8 bases are shared with TRBD1. The germline V gene has CDR1 SGHTA and CDR2 FQGNSA. V dropped 1 base and J dropped 10; count of bases not matched to a gene: 8. The CDR3 is made up of 14 amino acids. CDR3 bases: TGTGCCAGCAGCTTAGGACAGGGGCGCATAGCAGCTTTCTTT. Translating it yields CASSLGQGRIAAFF.

This rearrangement joins TRBV13 to TRBJ1-2; D unresolved. CDR3 length: 13 residues. V was trimmed by 5 bases and J by 8 bases, leaving 15 bases between them. In germline, CDR1 is PRHDT, CDR2 FYEKMQ (reference sequence). The CDR3 DNA follows: TGTGCCAGCAGCCGCAGTCCTCCGTCCGGCTACACCTTC. Translating gives CASSRSPPSGYTF.

This clone was recorded a few times. V is TRBV4-1 and J is TRBJ1-1, with D hard to call. Germline values: CDR1 MGHRA, CDR2 YSYEKL. The CDR3 runs to 16 residues. V dropped 0 bases and J dropped 1 base, with 12 bases sitting between them. CDR3: CASSQDWQDWNTEAFF. The CDR3 region has the DNA TGCGCCAGCAGCCAAGATTGGCAGGACTGGAACACTGAAGCTTTCTTT.

The V call is TRBV4-3, the J call TRBJ2-4; weak D call: TRBD1 (6 bases). The CDR3 runs to 18 residues. Trimming removed 0 bases from V and 2 bases from J, with 17 bases in between. CDR1 is LGHNA, CDR2 YSLEER, per germline. The CDR3 reads CASSQEGVARGSKNIQYF. CDR3 sequence (DNA): TGCGCCAGCAGCCAAGAAGGGGTAGCCAGGGGATCCAAAAACATTCAGTACTTC.

This clone occurred a few times. CDR3 DNA: TGTGCCAGCAGCCGAGAAGAAGGCTACACCTTC. This translates into CASSREEGYTF. The chain carries TRBV5-4 and TRBJ1-2; no firm D call. Trimming cost V 4 bases and J 8 bases, with 9 bases left between them. Looked up from germline, CDR1 is SGHNT and CDR2 is YYREEE (reference sequence). The CDR3 is made up of 11 amino acids.

The chain carries TRBV12-5 and TRBJ1-2; D is unclear. The CDR3 sequence is 12 residues long. CDR1 and CDR2 (germline): LGHNT, FRNRAP. V lost 5 bases, J lost 3 bases, and 7 bases lay in between. This CDR3 reads CASGAEDYGYTF. The CDR3 DNA follows: TGTGCTAGTGGTGCCGAGGACTATGGCTACACCTTC.

The V call is TRBV6-4, the J call TRBJ1-2; D is unresolved. The CDR3 runs 13 residues. Trimming took 2 bases from V and 6 from J, leaving 10 bases between them. Looked up from germline, CDR1 is MRHNA and CDR2 is SNTAGT. The CDR3 DNA follows: TGTGCCAGCAGTGACGAGGGTGAGGATGGCTACACCTTC. It codes for CASSDEGEDGYTF.

This clone was seen only a few times. The V gene is TRBV6-5, the J gene TRBJ1-2; D is unresolved. Germline lookup yields CDR1 MNHEY and CDR2 SVGAGI. CDR3 length equals 12 residues. V lost 8 bases and J 5 bases, leaving 12 bases between the germline ends. The CDR3 here is CASGIEGYGYTF. The CDR3 nucleotides read TGTGCCAGCGGCATAGAGGGATATGGCTACACCTTC.

The rearrangement joins TRBV19 to TRBJ2-6; D possibly corresponds to TRBD2 (6 bases). The CDR3 sequence is 15 residues long. Trimming shortened V by 3 bases and J by 0 bases, and 6 bases separated the two germline ends. In germline, CDR1 is LNHDA, CDR2 SQIVND (reference sequence). As DNA, the CDR3 is TGTGCCAGTAGTATGGGACTCTCTGGGGCCAACGTCCTGACTTTC. It yields the protein CASSMGLSGANVLTF.

The rearrangement links TRBV11-3 to TRBJ2-7, with TRBD1 matching over 10 bases. Germline values: CDR1 SGHNT, CDR2 YENEEA. CDR3 length equals 13 residues. Trimming took 5 bases from V and 6 from J; bases not matched to a gene: 4. DNA for the CDR3: TGTGCCAGCAGCGACCGGGACAGGGGCGAGCAGTACTTC. As protein: CASSDRDRGEQYF.